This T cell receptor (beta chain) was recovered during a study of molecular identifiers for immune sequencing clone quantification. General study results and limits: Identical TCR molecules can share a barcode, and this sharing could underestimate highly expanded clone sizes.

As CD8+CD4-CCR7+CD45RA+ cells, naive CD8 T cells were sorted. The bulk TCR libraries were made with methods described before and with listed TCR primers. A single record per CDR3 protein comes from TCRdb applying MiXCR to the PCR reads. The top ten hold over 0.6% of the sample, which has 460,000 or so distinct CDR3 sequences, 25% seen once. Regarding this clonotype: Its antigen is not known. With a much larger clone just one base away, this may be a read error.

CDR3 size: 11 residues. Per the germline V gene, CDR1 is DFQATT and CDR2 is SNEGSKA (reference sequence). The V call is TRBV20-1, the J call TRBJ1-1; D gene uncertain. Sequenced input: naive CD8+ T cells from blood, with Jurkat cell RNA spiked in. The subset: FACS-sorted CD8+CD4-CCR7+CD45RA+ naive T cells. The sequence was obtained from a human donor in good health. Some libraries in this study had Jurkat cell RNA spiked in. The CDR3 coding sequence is TGCAGTGCTAACATGAACACTGAAGCTATCTTT. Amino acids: CSANMNTEAIF.